This is a list of T cell receptor beta chains from one sample in a study. Via MiXCR, TCRdb re-called the RT-PCR reads, giving one row per CDR3 protein. The data contain about 680,000 distinct CDR3 sequences, around 14% of them singletons. Input material: memory CD4+ T cells from blood. All receptors derive from a female donor in good health, serving as a healthy control. Both conserved end residues are part of each CDR3. A D gene is named only where the DNA matches it firmly. Clone size is given for some rows only: seen once, a few or many times, or a class if the clone is expanded.

D: .
size: once
J: TRBJ1-2
V: TRBV6-1
length: 13
CDR3: CASSAAVGYGYTF
DNA: TGTGCCAGCAGTGCCGCCGTAGGGTATGGCTACACCTTC

D: .
size: .
J: TRBJ2-2
V: TRBV5-1
length: 16
CDR3: CASSPVGRENTRELFF
DNA: TGCGCCAGCAGCCCAGTAGGCAGGGAGAACACCAGGGAGCTGTTTTTT

D: TRBD2
size: many
J: TRBJ2-5
V: TRBV10-3
length: 17
CDR3: CAISPGLAGSGRETQYF
DNA: TGTGCCATCAGTCCGGGACTAGCGGGATCAGGGCGGGAGACCCAGTACTTC

D: .
size: few
J: TRBJ2-5
V: TRBV7-2
length: 17
CDR3: CASSLVWGGQRRETQYF
DNA: TGTGCCAGCAGCTTAGTCTGGGGCGGACAGAGGCGAGAGACCCAGTACTTC

D: TRBD1
size: .
J: TRBJ1-2
V: TRBV6-5
length: 15
CDR3: CASSYWDRGNYGYTF
DNA: TGTGCCAGCAGTTACTGGGACAGGGGTAACTATGGCTACACCTTC

D: .
size: .
J: TRBJ1-6
V: TRBV3-2
length: 13
CDR3: CASRARGNSPLHF
DNA: TGTGCCAGCAGAGCCCGGGGGAATTCACCCCTCCACTTT

D: .
size: many
J: TRBJ1-5
V: TRBV20-1
length: 14
CDR3: CSAPADSLRQPQHF
DNA: TGCAGTGCCCCAGCGGACAGTCTAAGACAGCCCCAGCATTTT

D: .
size: .
J: TRBJ2-7
V: TRBV7-2
length: 13
CDR3: CASSLASADEQYF
DNA: TGTGCCAGCAGCCTCGCTAGCGCGGACGAGCAGTACTTC

D: .
size: .
J: TRBJ1-1
V: TRBV15
length: 13
CDR3: CATSQGLLTEAFF
DNA: TGTGCCACCAGCCAGGGGCTGCTCACTGAAGCTTTCTTT

D: TRBD1
size: .
J: TRBJ2-3
V: TRBV5-5
length: 15
CDR3: CASTLGTGSIDTQYF
DNA: TGTGCCAGCACCTTGGGGACAGGGTCCATAGATACGCAGTATTTT

D: .
size: few
J: TRBJ2-7
V: TRBV27
length: 12
CDR3: CASSWNARVLAF
DNA: TGTGCCAGCAGTTGGAACGCCCGGGTCCTAGCATTC

D: .
size: many
J: TRBJ2-3
V: TRBV5-1
length: 14
CDR3: CASSLTAPTDTQYF
DNA: TGCGCCAGCAGCTTGACAGCCCCCACAGATACGCAGTATTTT

D: TRBD2
size: .
J: TRBJ2-5
V: TRBV7-2
length: 18
CDR3: CASSLARIAGVVQETQYF
DNA: TGTGCCAGCAGCTTGGCCAGAATAGCGGGAGTTGTCCAAGAGACCCAGTACTTC

D: TRBD2
size: many
J: TRBJ2-4
V: TRBV9
length: 15
CDR3: CASSVGAAGENIQYF
DNA: TGTGCCAGCAGCGTAGGCGCCGCGGGAGAAAACATTCAGTACTTC

D: .
size: .
J: TRBJ1-5
V: TRBV7-2
length: 15
CDR3: CASSSTDHSNQPQHF
DNA: TGTGCCAGCAGCTCAACCGACCATAGCAATCAGCCCCAGCATTTT

D: .
size: .
J: TRBJ1-2
V: TRBV5-1
length: 14
CDR3: CASSLRRNNDGYTF
DNA: TGCGCCAGCAGCTTGAGGCGAAACAACGATGGCTACACCTTC

D: TRBD2
size: few
J: TRBJ2-3
V: TRBV5-1
length: 18
CDR3: CASSSLLTSGFDADTQYF
DNA: TGCGCCAGCAGCTCCCTACTCACTAGCGGGTTTGACGCAGATACGCAGTATTTT

D: .
size: many
J: TRBJ2-3
V: TRBV20-1
length: 11
CDR3: CSAFRSDTQYF
DNA: TGCAGTGCTTTTAGGTCAGATACGCAGTATTTT

D: .
size: few
J: TRBJ1-1
V: TRBV6-2/TRBV6-3
length: 12
CDR3: CASDNMNTEAFF
DNA: TGTGCCAGCGATAACATGAACACTGAAGCTTTCTTT

D: .
size: few
J: TRBJ2-2
V: TRBV25-1
length: 15
CDR3: CASSPPGRGTGELFF
DNA: TGTGCCAGCAGCCCCCCGGGTAGGGGAACCGGGGAGCTGTTTTTT

D: TRBD2
size: many
J: TRBJ2-5
V: TRBV7-2
length: 15
CDR3: CASSRGWGGQETQYF
DNA: TGTGCCAGCAGCCGGGGGTGGGGGGGACAAGAGACCCAGTACTTC

D: TRBD2
size: few
J: TRBJ2-7
V: TRBV20-1
length: 14
CDR3: CSAPGLAALDEQYF
DNA: TGCAGTGCTCCCGGACTAGCGGCCCTCGACGAGCAGTACTTC

D: .
size: few
J: TRBJ2-7
V: TRBV7-2
length: 18
CDR3: CASSLRTGGAGGFNEQYF
DNA: TGTGCCAGCAGCTTAAGAACAGGGGGGGCAGGGGGCTTCAACGAGCAGTACTTC

D: .
size: few
J: TRBJ1-1
V: TRBV7-9
length: 10
CDR3: CARLNTEAFF
DNA: TGTGCCAGGCTGAACACTGAAGCTTTCTTT

D: TRBD1
size: many
J: TRBJ2-7
V: TRBV6-5
length: 13
CDR3: CASSYIDRDEQYF
DNA: TGTGCCAGCAGTTACATAGACAGGGACGAGCAGTACTTC

D: .
size: many
J: TRBJ1-5
V: TRBV20-1
length: 12
CDR3: CSASASDQPQHF
DNA: TGCAGTGCTAGTGCTAGCGATCAGCCCCAGCATTTT

D: TRBD2
size: .
J: TRBJ2-1
V: TRBV6-4
length: 17
CDR3: CASSDPHGTSVYNEQFF
DNA: TGTGCCAGCAGTGACCCACATGGGACTAGCGTCTACAATGAGCAGTTCTTC

D: .
size: few
J: TRBJ2-7
V: TRBV6-1
length: 15
CDR3: CASSVGDSPVREQYF
DNA: TGTGCCAGCAGTGTTGGAGACTCGCCCGTTCGGGAGCAGTACTTC

D: .
size: .
J: TRBJ1-4
V: TRBV18
length: 15
CDR3: CASSPRGQQNEKLFF
DNA: TGTGCCAGCTCACCCCGAGGGCAACAAAATGAAAAACTGTTTTTT

D: .
size: many
J: TRBJ2-3
V: TRBV7-2
length: 14
CDR3: CASSLARGLDTQYF
DNA: TGTGCCAGCAGCTTAGCTCGGGGTCTAGATACGCAGTATTTT

D: TRBD1
size: .
J: TRBJ1-1
V: TRBV5-1
length: 17
CDR3: CASSFGTGGLLNTEAFF
DNA: TGCGCCAGCAGCTTCGGGACAGGGGGCCTATTGAACACTGAAGCTTTCTTT

D: TRBD1
size: .
J: TRBJ2-3
V: TRBV5-1
length: 14
CDR3: CASSPGWTGDTQYF
DNA: TGCGCCAGCAGCCCCGGATGGACAGGGGATACGCAGTATTTT

D: TRBD2
size: few
J: TRBJ2-1
V: TRBV24-1
length: 16
CDR3: CATSDQTSGSRNEQFF
DNA: TGTGCCACCAGTGATCAAACTAGCGGGAGTAGGAATGAGCAGTTCTTC

D: TRBD2
size: .
J: TRBJ2-3
V: TRBV4-2
length: 19
CDR3: CASSQGLAGGVGRADTQYF
DNA: TGTGCCAGCAGCCAAGGCCTAGCGGGAGGTGTGGGCCGGGCAGATACGCAGTATTTT

D: TRBD2
size: .
J: TRBJ2-7
V: TRBV6-6
length: 15
CDR3: CASSQSSGGSYEQYF
DNA: TGTGCCAGCAGTCAGTCTAGCGGGGGCTCCTACGAGCAGTACTTC

D: .
size: .
J: TRBJ1-4
V: TRBV4-3
length: 17
CDR3: CASSQNPGRGTNEKLFF
DNA: TGCGCCAGCAGCCAAAACCCTGGCAGGGGAACTAATGAAAAACTGTTTTTT